Sequencing of this TCR beta chain was carried out in a study of CD8 T cells in ankylosing spondylitis. Regarding the study as a whole: Matched ankylosing spondylitis synovial fluid reportedly showed significant enrichment of disease-linked clones.

The length of the CDR3 is 14 residues. Germline CDR1 GTSNPN, CDR2 SVGIG (reference sequence). V was clipped by 2 bases and J by 4 bases, with 14 bases between them. Concerning this clonotype: The antigen remains unidentified.

With molecular barcodes, quantitative 5'-RACE was used to make the TCR beta libraries. TCRdb reprocessed the 5' RACE reads with MiXCR, giving one entry per CDR3 protein. The table has 130,000 or so distinct CDR3 sequences, 6.5% to 9% seen once. The clonotype comes from a male donor with ankylosing spondylitis or in good health (not recorded which). The gene calls are TRBV30 and TRBJ2-5; D perhaps matches TRBD2 (6 bases). Specimen: blood, either unsorted or a sorted T cell fraction (not recorded which). CDR3: CAWSLAPSTETQYF. The DNA for the CDR3 is TGTGCCTGGAGTCTAGCGCCTAGTACAGAGACCCAGTACTTC.